The source of this T cell receptor (beta chain) is a study of early T cells in non-severe SARS-CoV-2 infection. Study context: Unsorted whole-blood RNA was sequenced in bulk, leaving chains unpaired. Study-level findings and limits: VDJdb-based annotation leaned toward anti-spike CD8 responses and missed private and CD4 specificities.

Individually, cDNA molecules had unique molecular identifiers attached to them. TCRdb re-called the 5' RACE reads with MiXCR, one entry per CDR3 protein. The table lists approximately 97,000 distinct CDR3 sequences, roughly 11% of them singletons. Trimming took off 6 bases at V and 6 bases at J, with 8 bases between the two ends. The CDR3 runs to 12 residues. The germline CDR1 and CDR2 sequences are SEHNR and FQNEAQ (reference sequence). As to this clonotype: As yet, its antigen is unknown.

The clonotype was recovered from an adult who was a healthcare worker with PCR-confirmed SARS-CoV-2 infection or an uninfected control (not recorded which). Source: whole blood, taken at baseline. The chain employs TRBV7-9 and TRBJ2-2; D remains ambiguous. The CDR3 spells CASRRTAGELFF. CDR3 bases: TGTGCCAGCAGACGTACGGCCGGGGAGCTGTTTTTT.